This paragraph covers one T cell receptor (beta chain) sequence. Survey-level immunoSEQ sequencing profiled the TCR beta repertoire. Measured with immunoSEQ multiplex PCR; TCRdb has only the in-frame clones, and not every one. The sample holds tens of thousands of clones, about 94% seen once. V lost 4 bases and J lost 2; bases outside the gene matches: 10. The germline gives CDR1 KGHSH, CDR2 LQKENI. The CDR3 length is 17 residues. The specimen was PBMCs. The source is a man between 40 and 49 years old with rheumatoid arthritis. The gene calls are TRBV18 and TRBJ2-7; 11 bases align to TRBD1. The CDR3 sequence is CASSLGIPGQGAYEQYF. In DNA, the CDR3 is TGTGCCAGCTCACTGGGAATACCGGGACAGGGGGCCTACGAGCAGTACTTC.